The 29 T cell receptor beta chains below come from one sample, sequenced in a study of Graves' ophthalmopathy and Graves' hyperthyroidism. Investigators amplified TCR beta CDR3 regions from RNA transcripts. Amplification began with first-round RT-PCR using HTBI primers, then second-round multiplex PCR was performed. TCRdb re-derived calls from the multiplex PCR reads in MiXCR, one entry per CDR3 protein. The table lists about 210,000 distinct CDR3 sequences, around 30% of them singletons. The sequenced material came from peripheral blood. The source is a man between 45 and 60 years old with Graves' ophthalmopathy.

This clonotype has ten or more counts. The V gene is TRBV19, the J gene TRBJ2-7, with D tentatively TRBD1 (6 bases). V was cut by 4 bases and J by 0 bases, with 7 bases left in between. CDR1 is LNHDA and CDR2 is SQIVND in the germline V gene (reference sequence). The CDR3 is made up of 13 amino acids. CDR3 in amino acids: CASSKDSSYEQYF. The CDR3 nucleotides are TGTGCCAGTAGTAAGGACAGCTCCTACGAGCAGTACTTC. Variable domain in full (rest from reference TRBV19 and TRBJ2-7): DGGITQSPKYLFRKEGQNVTLSCEQNLNHDAMYWYRQDPGQGLRLIYYSQIVNDFQKGDIAEGYSVSREKKESFPLTVTSAQKNPTAFYLCASSKDSSYEQYFGPGTRLTVT.

The rearrangement links TRBV7-8 to TRBJ1-2, with 8 bases that match TRBD1. From germline, CDR1 is SGHVS and CDR2 FQNEAQ. CDR3 length: 15 residues. V gave up 5 bases and J gave up 8 bases; unmatched junction bases: 13. The CDR3 DNA reads as TGTGCCAGCAGCGCTCGGTCCGGGACAGGTGAAGGCTACACCTTC. Translating gives CASSARSGTGEGYTF.

The V call is TRBV12-5, the J call TRBJ2-7, with a weak D call TRBD1 (6 bases). The CDR3 extends over 16 amino acids. The V end lost 5 bases, the J end lost 0 bases, and 17 bases lay between the germline ends. The germline V gene encodes CDR1 LGHNT and CDR2 FRNRAP. CDR3 loop: CASGPLAGTYSYEQYF. CDR3 coding DNA: TGTGCTAGTGGTCCCCTAGCCGGGACATACTCCTACGAGCAGTACTTC.

In this sample, this clonotype turned up many times. This could be a read error, since a much larger clone is one nucleotide away. The chain couples TRBV18 to TRBJ1-5; D is unclear. V gave up 3 bases and J gave up 4 bases, with 7 bases separating them. The germline V gene has CDR1 KGHSH and CDR2 LQKENI. The CDR3 has 13 amino acids. CDR3 sequence reads: CASSPFTNQPQHF. DNA for the CDR3: TGTGCCAGCTCACCGTTTACAAATCAGCCCCAGCATTTT. The full variable domain, rest sourced from reference TRBV18 and TRBJ1-5, is NAGVMQNPRHLVRRRGQEARLRCSPMKGHSHVYWYRQLPEEGLKFMVYLQKENIIDESGMPKERFSAEFPKEGPSILRIQQVVRGDSAAYFCASSPFTNQPQHFGDGTRLSIL.

This clonotype was recorded at least ten times. V gene TRBV12-3 or TRBV12-4 combines with J gene TRBJ1-1; D remains ambiguous. V gave up 4 bases and J gave up 1 base, with 4 bases separating them. This CDR3 has 12 residues. The CDR3 is CASSSENTEAFF. The CDR3 nucleotides are TGTGCCAGCAGTTCCGAGAACACTGAAGCTTTCTTT.

This chain uses TRBV7-2 with TRBJ2-5; 9 positions agree with TRBD1. Germline assignment: CDR1 SGHTA and CDR2 FQGNSA. The CDR3 has 14 residues. Unmatched junction bases numbered 7, after V lost 6 bases and J lost 5 bases. CDR3 bases: TGTGCCAGCAGAACACAGGGGGCGGGTGAGACCCAGTACTTC. Translation: CASRTQGAGETQYF.

This clonotype was seen once. This could be a read error, since a much larger clone is one nucleotide away. The DNA of the CDR3 is TGTGCCAGTGGCACCTCGACAGGAGTTAATCAGCCCCAGCATTTT. Its protein is CASGTSTGVNQPQHF. The chain combines TRBV19 with TRBJ1-5, with a tentative D call TRBD1 (6 bases). This CDR3 comprises 15 residues. V lost 8 bases to trimming and J lost 4 bases, with 18 bases between them. CDR1 is LNHDA and CDR2 is SQIVND in the germline V gene (reference sequence).

The CDR3 sequence: CASRDRVENQPQHF. In DNA, the CDR3 is TGTGCCAGCAGGGACAGGGTAGAGAATCAGCCCCAGCATTTT. This chain joins TRBV2 and TRBJ1-5; TRBD1 matches at 8 bases. V shed 6 bases, J shed 4 bases, and the junction held 5 bases outside the gene matches. The CDR3 is 14 amino acids. Germline CDR1 and CDR2: SNHLY and FYNNEI.

This clonotype was detected many times. The chain uses TRBV19 and TRBJ2-2; D unresolved. Germline V gives CDR1 LNHDA, CDR2 SQIVND (reference sequence). The CDR3 extends over 12 amino acids. Trimming cost V 6 bases and J 6 bases, with 8 bases left between them. The DNA for the CDR3 is TGTGCCAGTAGGGAGAATGCCGGGGAGCTGTTTTTT. Amino acids: CASRENAGELFF.

The chain carries TRBV7-2 and TRBJ2-5, with D possibly TRBD2 on 5 matching bases. V lost 6 bases to trimming and J lost 5 bases, with 13 bases between them. Germline CDR1 is SGHTA and CDR2 is FQGNSA. The CDR3 runs 13 residues. The CDR3 bases are TGTGCCAGCAGTCCTTGGGAGAGGGAGACCCAGTACTTC. It yields the protein CASSPWERETQYF. The full variable domain, with the rest looked up from reference TRBV7-2 and TRBJ2-5, is GAGVSQSPSNKVTEKGKDVELRCDPISGHTALYWYRQSLGQGLEFLIYFQGNSAPDKSGLPSDRFSAERTGGSVSTLTIQRTQQEDSAVYLCASSPWERETQYFGPGTRLLVL.

This clonotype has a count of ten or more. The genes are TRBV6-1 and TRBJ2-5, with D perhaps matching TRBD1 or TRBD2 (5 bases each). Trimming stripped 4 bases from V and 2 bases from J, with 14 bases between. Germline V gives CDR1 MNHNS, CDR2 SASEGT. CDR3 size: 15 residues. Written as DNA, the CDR3 is TGTGCCAGCAGTGGGGACCGGGACGGACAAGAGACCCAGTACTTC. It is translated as CASSGDRDGQETQYF.

CDR3 region: CATRRRMNTEAFF. The CDR3 bases are TGTGCCACGAGACGGAGAATGAACACTGAAGCTTTCTTT. The rearrangement uses TRBV6-1 and TRBJ1-1; D gene unclear. CDR3 size: 13 residues. Trimming removed 10 bases at V and 0 bases at J, with 12 bases between. Germline V gene data show CDR1 as MNHNS and CDR2 as SASEGT.

This clonotype was seen ten or more times. The CDR3 DNA is TGTGCCAGCAGTTACTCGTCAGGGGCCCCCGGGGAGCTGTTTTTT. The encoded protein is CASSYSSGAPGELFF. The chain is built from TRBV6-5 and TRBJ2-2, with a weak D call TRBD1 (6 bases). The germline V gene has CDR1 MNHEY and CDR2 SVGAGI. This CDR3 contains 15 residues. With 0 bases removed from V and 6 bases from J, the gap between germline ends came to 11 bases.

Many counts were recorded for this clonotype. V usage is TRBV29-1 and J usage is TRBJ1-1; 8 nucleotides align to TRBD1. The CDR3 loop spans 14 amino acids. V lost 6 bases to trimming and J lost 0 bases; unmatched junction nucleotides: 6. The germline V gene encodes CDR1 SQVTM and CDR2 ANQGSEA. The CDR3 region has the DNA TGCAGCGTGCTGACAGGGGTCATGAACACTGAAGCTTTCTTT. Translating gives CSVLTGVMNTEAFF.

This sequence joins TRBV6-1 and TRBJ2-7; possibly TRBD2 for D (5 bases). The CDR3 has 14 residues. V was clipped by 0 bases and J by 5 bases, with 11 bases between them. Germline CDR1 is MNHNS and CDR2 is SASEGT. The CDR3 nucleotides are TGTGCCAGCAGTGAAGCGAGGGATATCGACGAGCAGTACTTC. It specifies CASSEARDIDEQYF.

This clonotype was seen ten or more times. This rearrangement joins TRBV4-1 to TRBJ2-5; 11 bases are a match to TRBD2. With 7 bases clipped from V and 2 bases from J, the junction kept 12 bases outside the gene matches. The CDR3 sequence is 17 residues long. Germline assignment: CDR1 MGHRA and CDR2 YSYEKL. In nucleotides, the CDR3 is TGCGCCAGCACCCTTACCGGGACTAGCGGTTTGCAAGAGACCCAGTACTTC. Its protein is CASTLTGTSGLQETQYF.

In its sample, this clonotype was seen many times. J is TRBJ1-6 and V is TRBV15; 8 bases are a match to TRBD1. J lost 8 bases, V lost 5 bases, and 2 bases had no gene match. Looked up from germline, CDR1 is LNHNV and CDR2 is YYDKDF (reference sequence). CDR3 length: 13 amino acids. DNA of the CDR3: TGTGCCACCAGCGGACAGGGTGATTCACCCCTCCACTTT. This encodes CATSGQGDSPLHF.

This clonotype was observed at least ten times. This sequence joins TRBV20-1 and TRBJ1-6; possibly TRBD1 for D (5 bases). The CDR3 totals 14 residues. The germline V gene encodes CDR1 DFQATT and CDR2 SNEGSKA (reference sequence). V dropped 4 bases and J dropped 7 bases, with 14 bases sitting between them. CDR3 amino acids: CSAKLRAGNSPLHF. As DNA, the CDR3 is TGCAGTGCTAAGCTCAGGGCGGGGAATTCACCCCTCCACTTT.

This clonotype occurred many times. V is TRBV6-5 and J is TRBJ2-7, with D uncertain. The V end lost 8 bases, the J end lost 2 bases, and 16 bases lay between the germline ends. CDR3 length equals 14 residues. The germline gives CDR1 MNHEY, CDR2 SVGAGI. The CDR3 reads CASEGEVLPYEQYF. As DNA, the CDR3 is TGTGCCAGCGAAGGAGAGGTTTTGCCCTACGAGCAGTACTTC.

This clonotype showed up many times. The chain joins TRBV7-8 to TRBJ1-1; no firm D call. Looked up from germline, CDR1 is SGHVS and CDR2 is FQNEAQ. Deletions cut 6 bases from V and 1 base from J, with 9 bases between. The CDR3 has 13 amino acids. The CDR3 region is CASSADWNTEAFF. In DNA form, the CDR3 reads TGTGCCAGCAGTGCCGACTGGAACACTGAAGCTTTCTTT. Using reference TRBV7-8 and TRBJ1-1 for the parts outside the CDR3, the full variable domain is GAGVSQSPRYKVAKRGQDVALRCDPISGHVSLFWYQQALGQGPEFLTYFQNEAQLDKSGLPSDRFFAERPEGSVSTLKIQRTQQEDSAVYLCASSADWNTEAFFGQGTRLTVV.

At least ten counts were recorded for this clonotype. The chain combines TRBV6-2 or TRBV6-3 with TRBJ2-7, with 12 nucleotides matching TRBD2. The junction had 6 bases not matched to a gene; V was cut back by 2 bases and J by 1 base. Germline CDR1 and CDR2: MNHEY and SVGEGT. CDR3 length: 17 amino acids. Written as DNA, the CDR3 is TGTGCCAGCAGTTACCCTAAACTAGCGGGAGGATCCTACGAGCAGTACTTC. This codes for CASSYPKLAGGSYEQYF.

This clonotype was seen repeatedly, ten times or more. This chain joins TRBV13 and TRBJ1-1; tentative D call: TRBD1 (6 bases). This CDR3 is 13 amino acids long. Germline CDR1 and CDR2: PRHDT and FYEKMQ (reference sequence). With 6 bases removed from V and 6 bases from J, the gap between germline ends came to 14 bases. CDR3 sequence (DNA): TGTGCCAGCAGGCTCGGTTGGGGGCCTGAAGCTTTCTTT. It codes for CASRLGWGPEAFF.

This chain uses TRBV7-9 with TRBJ2-7; no reliable D call. Trimming removed 7 bases from V and 7 bases from J, with 14 bases in between. The CDR3 runs to 12 residues. Germline assignment: CDR1 SEHNR and CDR2 FQNEAQ (reference sequence). The DNA for the CDR3 is TGTGCCAGCAAGGAGCCCCAAGGGGAGCAGTACTTC. Protein sequence: CASKEPQGEQYF. Variable domain in full (rest from reference TRBV7-9 and TRBJ2-7): DTGVSQNPRHKITKRGQNVTFRCDPISEHNRLYWYRQTLGQGPEFLTYFQNEAQLEKSRLLSDRFSAERPKGSFSTLEIQRTEQGDSAMYLCASKEPQGEQYFGPGTRLTVT.

This clonotype was detected many times. The chain couples TRBV6-5 to TRBJ1-1; TRBD1 is a possible D gene (6 bases). With 2 bases removed from V and 2 bases from J, the gap between germline ends came to 12 bases. CDR3 length: 15 residues. Germline CDR1 MNHEY, CDR2 SVGAGI. The CDR3 here is CASSYLDRFNTEAFF. CDR3 nucleotides: TGTGCCAGCAGTTACCTCGACAGGTTTAACACTGAAGCTTTCTTT.

The sample holds many counts of this clonotype. The V and J genes are TRBV19 and TRBJ1-2; perhaps TRBD1 as D (5 bases). With 8 bases removed from V and 4 bases from J, the gap between germline ends came to 11 bases. The CDR3 is made up of 12 amino acids. Germline CDR1 and CDR2: LNHDA and SQIVND (reference sequence). The CDR3 coding sequence is TGTGCCAGTTCTGACAGCTTCTATGGCTACACCTTC. It encodes CASSDSFYGYTF.

This clonotype was recorded at least ten times. This rearrangement joins TRBV5-1 to TRBJ2-2; a weak D match, TRBD1 (6 bases). Germline CDR1 reads SGHRS; CDR2 reads YFSETQ. V was cut by 10 bases and J by 1 base, with 14 bases left in between. The CDR3 length is 14 residues. The CDR3 region has the DNA TGCGCCGGAAGACAGGCCCAGAACACCGGGGAGCTGTTTTTT. Protein sequence: CAGRQAQNTGELFF.

This clonotype was recorded at least ten times. The V and J genes are TRBV19 and TRBJ1-1; 9 bases are shared with TRBD1. The CDR3 runs to 16 residues. Germline CDR1 LNHDA, CDR2 SQIVND (reference sequence). The ends lost 4 bases at V and 5 bases at J; junction bases unmatched: 11. The CDR3 reads CASSTGQGHPRTEAFF. In nucleotides, the CDR3 is TGTGCCAGTAGTACCGGACAGGGGCATCCGAGGACTGAAGCTTTCTTT.

In this sample, this clonotype turned up many times. In nucleotides, the CDR3 is TGTGCCAGCAAAATAGCGGGAGCGGAGACCCAGTACTTC. Residues: CASKIAGAETQYF. The V and J genes are TRBV6-1 and TRBJ2-5, with 9 bases fitting TRBD2. CDR1 and CDR2 (germline): MNHNS, SASEGT. J lost 5 bases, V lost 7 bases, and 5 bases had no gene match. The CDR3 runs 13 residues.

There are many counts of this clonotype. V usage is TRBV9 and J usage is TRBJ2-7, with 8 bases identical to TRBD2. J gave up 5 bases and V 4 bases, and 8 bases lay outside the gene matches. This CDR3 contains 14 residues. CDR1 and CDR2 from the germline V gene are SGDLS and YYNGEE. The CDR3 nucleotides read TGTGCCAGCAGCCACCGGGGGGGTCGCGACGAGCAGTACTTC. Translated: CASSHRGGRDEQYF.